The 22 T cell receptor beta chains reported below all come from one sample, sequenced in a study of blood T cell repertoires in COVID-19 (dated by TCRdb to 2018 to 2021). The receptor library was made with the immunoSEQ multiplex PCR assay. TCRdb mirrors the immuneACCESS table, restricted to in-frame sequences. Some clones are absent from its copies; in checked studies, under half trace to an unresolved V gene, and the reason for the others is unknown. Across this sample there are around 160,000 clones, with about four fifths seen only once. The ten biggest clones cover roughly 5.5% of the sample. The sample consisted of PBMCs or T cells enriched from blood (not recorded which). These TCRs come from a woman aged 45-65 years who had been exposed to COVID-19.

This chain uses TRBV19 with TRBJ2-2; 9 bases agree with TRBD2. Unmatched junction bases numbered 6, after V lost 0 bases and J lost 4 bases. Germline CDR1 and CDR2: LNHDA and SQIVND (reference sequence). The CDR3 sequence is 17 residues long. This CDR3 is CASSIDLGGRATGELFF. The CDR3 nucleotides are TGTGCCAGTAGTATAGATCTAGGCGGGAGGGCCACCGGGGAGCTGTTTTTT.

The chain links TRBV4-3 to TRBJ2-6; 9 bases match TRBD1. V was pared by 2 bases and J by 0 bases, with 8 bases of the junction left unmatched. The germline CDR1 and CDR2 sequences are LGHNA and YSLEER. This CDR3 has 19 residues. The CDR3: CASSQLTGGPSSGANVLTF. CDR3 bases: TGCGCCAGCAGCCAATTGACAGGGGGACCCAGCTCTGGGGCCAACGTCCTGACTTTC.

The chain links TRBV7-9 to TRBJ2-7; TRBD1 agrees at 9 bases. With 1 base clipped from V and 5 bases from J, the junction kept 6 bases outside the gene matches. This CDR3 region has 15 residues. Germline CDR1 is SEHNR and CDR2 is FQNEAQ (reference sequence). The CDR3 spells CASSLVGQGSHEQYF. The CDR3 coding sequence is TGTGCCAGCAGCTTAGTAGGACAGGGGTCCCACGAGCAGTACTTC.

The V gene is TRBV7-9, the J gene TRBJ1-1, with 8 bases identical to TRBD1. The CDR3 contains 15 residues. The germline V gene encodes CDR1 SEHNR and CDR2 FQNEAQ (reference sequence). The V gene end was trimmed by 5 bases and the J gene end by 4 bases; junction bases not matched to a gene: 9. CDR3 sequence reads: CASSDPTGAGTEAFF. The CDR3 DNA sequence: TGTGCCAGCAGCGACCCGACAGGGGCGGGCACTGAAGCTTTCTTT.

The chain carries TRBV13 and TRBJ1-1; D ambiguous. From germline, CDR1 is PRHDT and CDR2 FYEKMQ (reference sequence). V lost 2 bases to trimming and J lost 1 base, with 5 bases between them. This CDR3 comprises 13 residues. The CDR3 bases are TGTGCCAGCAGCTTACTAGAGAACACTGAAGCTTTCTTT. As protein: CASSLLENTEAFF.

The chain links TRBV7-2 to TRBJ1-2; 10 nucleotides align to TRBD1. This CDR3 is built from 16 residues. The germline CDR1 and CDR2 sequences are SGHTA and FQGNSA. The trim removed 6 bases at V and 1 base at J, leaving 8 bases unmatched. This chain's CDR3 is CASRTGDRGYNYGYTF. DNA for the CDR3: TGTGCCAGCAGGACCGGGGACAGGGGTTATAACTATGGCTACACCTTC.

The chain recombines TRBV14 with TRBJ2-7; 8 bases agree with TRBD1. Germline trimming cut 2 bases from V and 2 bases from J; bases unmatched to any gene: 5. The CDR3 covers 15 residues. Germline V gene data show CDR1 as SGHDN and CDR2 as FVKESK. Here the CDR3 reads CASSQLGQATYEQYF. CDR3 coding DNA: TGTGCCAGCAGCCAACTGGGACAGGCCACCTACGAGCAGTACTTC.

V gene TRBV21-1 combines with J gene TRBJ1-1; TRBD1, as called in the table, went unchecked against the DNA. TRBV21-1 is labeled a pseudogene. The CDR3 is 19 residues long. CDR3: CASIPGGGNLCRLNTEAFF. The CDR3 DNA reads TGTGCCAGCATTCCGGGTGGGGGCAACCTATGCCGATTGAACACTGAAGCTTTCTTT.

This chain connects TRBV10-3 to TRBJ2-7; TRBD1 might be the D (6 bases). CDR3 length: 14 residues. Germline V gene data show CDR1 as ENHRY and CDR2 as SYGVKD. Trimming took off 9 bases at V and 2 bases at J, with 17 bases between the two ends. For the CDR3, the DNA is TGTGCCATAGCTCCGGGACACCTAACCTACGAGCAGTACTTC. Amino acid sequence: CAIAPGHLTYEQYF.

This clone was observed once. This chain uses TRBV9 with TRBJ1-3; D perhaps matches TRBD1 (6 bases). Trimming left V 0 bases short and J 3 bases short, with 16 bases between. The length of the CDR3 is 17 residues. The V gene's germline CDR1 is SGDLS and CDR2 YYNGEE. CDR3 sequence reads: CASSVDVGGAGGNTIYF. DNA for the CDR3: TGTGCCAGCAGCGTAGATGTGGGGGGGGCAGGTGGAAACACCATATATTTT.

The chain joins TRBV5-1 to TRBJ2-7; D remains ambiguous. CDR3 length: 14 amino acids. Trimming stripped 0 bases from V and 6 bases from J, with 13 bases between. Germline lookup yields CDR1 SGHRS and CDR2 YFSETQ. CDR3 amino acids: CASSLEQTNLEQYF. For the CDR3, the DNA is TGCGCCAGCAGCTTGGAGCAGACAAACCTCGAGCAGTACTTC.

The chain employs TRBV29-1 and TRBJ2-5; 10 bases agree with TRBD1. Per germline, CDR1 SQVTM and CDR2 ANQGSEA. The CDR3 contains 15 residues. V was pared by 6 bases and J by 3 bases, with 10 bases of the junction left unmatched. This CDR3 reads CSVIPDRGEEETQYF. CDR3 nucleotide sequence: TGCAGCGTGATCCCGGACAGGGGGGAGGAAGAGACCCAGTACTTC.

This clone has only a few counts. This sequence joins TRBV3-1 (or the pseudogene TRBV3-2) and TRBJ1-4; D is possibly TRBD1 (5 bases). V gave up 3 bases and J gave up 3 bases, with 23 bases separating them. From germline, CDR1 is LGHDT and CDR2 YNNKEL (reference sequence). This CDR3 has 19 amino acids. The CDR3 DNA sequence: TGTGCCAGCAGCCAGGCATCCTGGGGCAGGGTGGTCCCTAATGAAAAACTGTTTTTT. This sequence encodes CASSQASWGRVVPNEKLFF.

This clone has a single count. The J gene is TRBJ2-1, the V gene TRBV7-7; a weak D match, TRBD1 (6 bases). Germline V CDR1 and CDR2: SSHAT, FNYEAQ (reference sequence). V was clipped by 4 bases and J by 12 bases, with 13 bases between them. This CDR3 is built from 12 residues. The CDR3 protein is CASSSDRYRQFF. The CDR3 DNA sequence: TGTGCCAGCAGCTCAGACAGGTATAGGCAGTTCTTC.

By its share, this clone is medium-sized (0.01 to 0.1%). This rearrangement joins TRBV27 to TRBJ2-1; TRBD2 matches 11 bases. J was trimmed by 6 bases and V by 0 bases; bases with no gene match: 16. Germline V lookup: CDR1 MNHEY, CDR2 SMNVEV (reference sequence). This CDR3 is 20 amino acids long. This CDR3 is CASSLSVEALAGGPLNEQFF. As DNA, the CDR3 is TGTGCCAGCAGTTTATCGGTGGAAGCTCTAGCGGGGGGACCCCTCAATGAGCAGTTCTTC.

The V call is TRBV7-8, the J call TRBJ2-1, with D tentatively TRBD1 (5 bases). V was cut by 7 bases and J by 0 bases, with 10 bases left in between. The germline V gene has CDR1 SGHVS and CDR2 FQNEAQ. This CDR3 region has 14 residues. The CDR3 sequence: CASTLDSSYNEQFF. The CDR3 DNA is TGTGCCAGCACCCTTGACAGCTCCTACAATGAGCAGTTCTTC.

This chain connects TRBV6-5 to TRBJ1-5; D is possibly TRBD1 (5 bases). Germline V lookup: CDR1 MNHEY, CDR2 SVGAGI. V was trimmed by 6 bases and J by 5 bases, leaving 17 bases between them. The CDR3 covers 15 residues. CDR3 DNA: TGTGCCAGCAGCCTTGCAGGGAGGATGGATCAGCCCCAGCATTTT. Its translation is CASSLAGRMDQPQHF.

The rearrangement links TRBV6-5 to TRBJ1-5; a possible D gene is TRBD1 (6 bases). The V end was cut by 6 bases, the J end by 4 bases, with 13 bases between. From germline, CDR1 is MNHEY and CDR2 SVGAGI. This CDR3 spans 14 amino acids. CDR3 DNA: TGTGCCAGCAGGACGGGGGGCCAGAATCAGCCCCAGCATTTT. As protein: CASRTGGQNQPQHF.

This rearrangement joins TRBV5-1 to TRBJ2-3, with 11 bases aligning to TRBD2. The CDR3 contains 16 residues. With V trimmed by 3 bases and J by 4 bases, 7 bases remained unmatched. Per the germline V gene, CDR1 is SGHRS and CDR2 is YFSETQ. The chain's CDR3 is CASSSVAGGLSDTQYF. The CDR3 DNA follows: TGCGCCAGCAGCTCGGTAGCGGGGGGGCTTTCAGATACGCAGTATTTT.

The V call is TRBV7-7, the J call TRBJ2-1; D not certain. Trimming cost V 5 bases and J 6 bases, with 11 bases left between them. CDR3 length equals 13 residues. Germline CDR1 SSHAT, CDR2 FNYEAQ (reference sequence). The CDR3 DNA reads as TGTGCCAGCAGCCCCGGTCGAGCCAATGAGCAGTTCTTC. It yields the protein CASSPGRANEQFF.

This sequence joins TRBV18 and TRBJ1-6; D is unresolved. Trimming took 8 bases from V and 6 from J, leaving 11 bases between them. The CDR3 has 13 residues. The germline CDR1 and CDR2 sequences are KGHSH and LQKENI. CDR3 sequence reads: CASRLPGNSPLHF. CDR3 sequence (DNA): TGTGCCAGCAGACTACCGGGTAATTCACCCCTCCACTTT.

This clone was observed a handful of times. This chain joins TRBV19 and TRBJ1-5; no clear D gene. CDR1 and CDR2 from the germline V gene are LNHDA and SQIVND (reference sequence). This CDR3 region has 13 residues. V shed 7 bases and J shed 4 bases, with 11 bases lying between them. CDR3 nucleotide sequence: TGTGCCAGTACGCGATCGACAAATCAGCCCCAGCATTTT. It is translated as CASTRSTNQPQHF.